What follows are 16 T cell receptor beta chains derived from one specimen sequenced in a study of identical twins. TCRdb itself ran the 5' RACE reads through MiXCR, one entry per CDR3 protein. Counted here are some 1,600,000 distinct CDR3 sequences, about 32% occurring once; the ten biggest clones make up around 0.25%. Sequenced input: cord blood. All receptors come from a newborn girl in good health.

The chain recombines TRBV4-2 with TRBJ1-6; no reliable D call. CDR3 length: 15 amino acids. With 0 bases removed from V and 4 bases from J, the gap between germline ends came to 7 bases. CDR1 is LGHNA and CDR2 is YNFKEQ in the germline V gene. The CDR3 sequence: CASSQDGQYNSPLHF. In nucleotides, the CDR3 is TGTGCCAGCAGCCAAGATGGGCAATATAATTCACCCCTCCACTTT.

J is TRBJ2-7 and V is TRBV20-1; TRBD2 matches 8 bases. V was pared by 4 bases and J by 7 bases, with 6 bases of the junction left unmatched. Germline values: CDR1 DFQATT, CDR2 SNEGSKA (reference sequence). The CDR3 spans 12 residues. CDR3 in DNA: TGCAGTGCTACGGGACTAGTGAATGAGCAGTACTTC. Translation: CSATGLVNEQYF.

The chain employs TRBV4-2 and TRBJ2-3, with 11 nucleotides matching TRBD2. Per germline, CDR1 LGHNA and CDR2 YNFKEQ. The CDR3 covers 16 residues. J lost 8 bases, V lost 4 bases, and 11 bases had no gene match. CDR3 bases: TGTGCCAGCAGCCCCGGACTAGCGGGCTTTGTGGGTACGCAGTATTTT. Amino acids: CASSPGLAGFVGTQYF.

This clonotype occurred a few times. This chain joins TRBV18 and TRBJ2-3; possible D gene TRBD2, 5 bases. This CDR3 comprises 14 residues. V was clipped by 6 bases and J by 5 bases, with 15 bases between them. The germline V gene has CDR1 KGHSH and CDR2 LQKENI. CDR3 sequence: CASSDLGMGDTQYF. The CDR3 DNA follows: TGTGCCAGCTCCGACCTCGGGATGGGAGATACGCAGTATTTT.

The chain couples TRBV20-1 to TRBJ2-7; 9 bases match TRBD2. There are 15 residues in the CDR3. Germline V gene data show CDR1 as DFQATT and CDR2 as SNEGSKA (reference sequence). J lost 5 bases, V lost 7 bases, and 15 bases had no gene match. CDR3 amino acids: CSVPSGSGRLHEQYF. The CDR3 nucleotides read TGCAGTGTTCCCTCGGGTAGCGGGAGACTCCACGAGCAGTACTTC.

The sample holds a few counts of this clonotype. The CDR3 DNA reads TGCGCCAGCAGGCGTAGCGGGGGGGCCCGCAATGAGCAGTTCTTC. It is translated as CASRRSGGARNEQFF. The J gene is TRBJ2-1, the V gene TRBV5-1; 11 bases fit TRBD2. The CDR3 is made up of 15 amino acids. Germline V CDR1 and CDR2: SGHRS, YFSETQ. J gave up 6 bases and V 5 bases, and 7 bases lay outside the gene matches.

This clonotype was recorded a few times. The V gene is TRBV4-2, the J gene TRBJ2-7, with TRBD2 matching 9 bases. The CDR3 sequence is 15 residues long. J lost 2 bases, V lost 2 bases, and 4 bases had no gene match. Germline CDR1 reads LGHNA; CDR2 reads YNFKEQ. The CDR3 nucleotides are TGTGCCAGCAGCCAATTGGGACTAGCCCCCTACGAGCAGTACTTC. This translates into CASSQLGLAPYEQYF.

The table lists this clonotype with a few counts. The J gene is TRBJ2-5, the V gene TRBV6-1; D ambiguous. This CDR3 is 14 amino acids long. V lost 1 base and J lost 3, with 9 bases in between. The germline V gene encodes CDR1 MNHNS and CDR2 SASEGT. In nucleotides, the CDR3 is TGTGCCAGCAGTGAAGGCGTCGGAAAAGAGACCCAGTACTTC. This translates into CASSEGVGKETQYF.

The chain has TRBV3-1 and TRBJ2-1; tentative D call: TRBD1 (6 bases). V was trimmed by 4 bases and J by 0 bases, leaving 10 bases between them. The germline V gene encodes CDR1 LGHDT and CDR2 YNNKEL (reference sequence). The CDR3 contains 15 residues. CDR3 nucleotide sequence: TGTGCCAGCAGCCGCATGACAGGCTCCTACAATGAGCAGTTCTTC. Protein: CASSRMTGSYNEQFF.

The rearrangement joins TRBV20-1 to TRBJ2-5, with a tentative D call TRBD2 (5 bases). The CDR3 consists of 15 residues. The germline CDR1 and CDR2 sequences are DFQATT and SNEGSKA (reference sequence). Trimming stripped 0 bases from V and 5 bases from J, with 16 bases between. The CDR3 spells CSARDSSGLGETQYF. The CDR3 DNA is TGCAGTGCTAGAGATAGCTCGGGGTTGGGGGAGACCCAGTACTTC.

The chain combines TRBV28 with TRBJ1-1, with D possibly TRBD1 on 5 matching bases. The V gene's germline CDR1 is MDHEN and CDR2 SYDVKM. V was clipped by 1 base and J by 2 bases, with 20 bases between them. This CDR3 has 18 residues. The CDR3 DNA sequence: TGTGCCAGCAGTTTATTTGGGACCGTCGAGGGCAGAAACACTGAAGCTTTCTTT. It encodes CASSLFGTVEGRNTEAFF.

The chain carries TRBV28 and TRBJ1-2, with D possibly TRBD1 on 5 matching bases. V gave up 2 bases and J gave up 8 bases, with 21 bases separating them. The CDR3 totals 16 residues. Germline V CDR1 and CDR2: MDHEN, SYDVKM. CDR3 nucleotide sequence: TGTGCCAGCAGTTTACGTCCTTGGGGGGACTCAGAGGGCTACACCTTC. Translating it yields CASSLRPWGDSEGYTF.

V gene TRBV5-1 combines with J gene TRBJ1-2; tentatively, D is TRBD1 (6 bases). V was trimmed by 4 bases and J by 0 bases, leaving 25 bases between them. From germline, CDR1 is SGHRS and CDR2 YFSETQ. This CDR3 contains 19 residues. The CDR3 region is CASSPKRYREGHPNYGYTF. The CDR3 nucleotides read TGCGCCAGCAGCCCAAAGAGGTACAGGGAGGGACATCCTAACTATGGCTACACCTTC.

This clonotype was recorded a few times. The V call is TRBV6-1, the J call TRBJ2-3, with 7 positions matching TRBD2. Trimming removed 0 bases from V and 6 bases from J; junction bases left unmatched: 0. CDR1 and CDR2 (germline): MNHNS, SASEGT. The CDR3 extends over 13 amino acids. The CDR3 coding sequence is TGTGCCAGCAGTGAAGCGGGGGGGGATACGCAGTATTTT. Translation gives CASSEAGGDTQYF.

In this sample, this clonotype turned up a few times. The chain recombines TRBV29-1 with TRBJ2-2; D is possibly TRBD1 (6 bases). CDR3 size: 11 residues. The germline CDR1 and CDR2 sequences are SQVTM and ANQGSEA. With 6 bases removed from V and 4 bases from J, the gap between germline ends came to 6 bases. The CDR3 protein is CSVGATGELFF. The DNA for the CDR3 is TGCAGCGTGGGGGCCACCGGGGAGCTGTTTTTT.

CDR3 sequence (DNA): TGCGCCAGCAGCCAAGATCGCGGGAAGTTGGGCTCCTACAATGAGCAGTTCTTC. It translates to CASSQDRGKLGSYNEQFF. The chain joins TRBV4-1 to TRBJ2-1, with a weak D call TRBD2 (6 bases). The CDR3 runs to 18 residues. Germline V gives CDR1 MGHRA, CDR2 YSYEKL. The ends were cut back, 0 bases at V and 0 bases at J, with 15 bases in the middle.